This T cell receptor beta chain was documented in a study of blood T cell repertoires in COVID-19. At the level of the study: Material from acute and convalescent COVID-19 was sourced from the United States, Italy and Spain. Sample material is recorded as cDNA or gDNA derived from T cells, B-cell-depleted T cells, or PBMCs.

Germline V gives CDR1 LGHNA, CDR2 YNFKEQ. V lost 0 bases to trimming and J lost 6 bases, with 25 bases between them. The CDR3 runs to 19 residues. In the authors' methods: The assay estimated nucleated cells by amplifying reference gene primers. Profiled with immunoSEQ multiplex PCR; TCRdb holds only in-frame clones, not every one. V and J calls and clone size are copied from that table; D and trimming were computed from the DNA. The sample comprises 150,000 to 200,000 clones, around four fifths of which are singletons, and approximately 2.6% rests with the top ten. Sequenced input: peripheral blood. The sequence was obtained from a man in his 70s with acute or convalescent COVID-19. This chain uses TRBV4-2 with TRBJ2-3, with a possible D match to TRBD1 (7 bases). The CDR3 DNA sequence: TGTGCCAGCAGCCAAGATGAGGGGGCCGGAGGGGCAAACCGGGATACGCAGTATTTT. It yields the protein CASSQDEGAGGANRDTQYF.